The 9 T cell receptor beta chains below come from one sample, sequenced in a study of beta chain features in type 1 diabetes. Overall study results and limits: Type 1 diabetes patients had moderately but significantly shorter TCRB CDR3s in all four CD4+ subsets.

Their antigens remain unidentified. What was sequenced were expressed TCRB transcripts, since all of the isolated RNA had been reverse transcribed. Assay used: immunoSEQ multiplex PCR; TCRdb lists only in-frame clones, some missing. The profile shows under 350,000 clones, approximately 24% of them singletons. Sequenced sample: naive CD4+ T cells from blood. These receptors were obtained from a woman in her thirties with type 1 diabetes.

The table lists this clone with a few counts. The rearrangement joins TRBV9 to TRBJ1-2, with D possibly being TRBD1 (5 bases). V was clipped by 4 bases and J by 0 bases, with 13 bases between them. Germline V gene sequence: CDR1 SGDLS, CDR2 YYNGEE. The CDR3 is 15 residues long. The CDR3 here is CASSPQAGSNYGYTF. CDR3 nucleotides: TGTGCCAGCAGCCCCCAGGCAGGGTCTAACTATGGCTACACCTTC.

This CDR3 reads CASSNHPGHQYF. In DNA form, the CDR3 reads TGTGCCAGCAGCAATCACCCGGGACATCAGTACTTC. V and J are TRBV6-5 and TRBJ2-4; a possible D gene is TRBD1 (6 bases). Trimming removed 6 bases at V and 12 bases at J, with 15 bases between. The CDR3 spans 12 residues. Per the germline V gene, CDR1 is MNHEY and CDR2 is SVGAGI.

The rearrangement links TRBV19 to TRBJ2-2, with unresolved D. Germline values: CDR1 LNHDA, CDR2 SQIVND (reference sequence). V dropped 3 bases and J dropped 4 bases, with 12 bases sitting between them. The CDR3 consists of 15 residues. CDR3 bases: TGTGCCAGTAGTATGGCCGTGAGGATCACCGGGGAGCTGTTTTTT. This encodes CASSMAVRITGELFF.

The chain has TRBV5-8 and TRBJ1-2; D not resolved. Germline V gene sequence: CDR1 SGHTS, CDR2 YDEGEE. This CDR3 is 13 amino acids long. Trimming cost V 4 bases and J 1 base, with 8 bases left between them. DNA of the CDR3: TGTGCCAGCAGCGTACAGATTAACTATGGCTACACCTTC. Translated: CASSVQINYGYTF. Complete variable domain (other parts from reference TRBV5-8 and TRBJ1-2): EAGVTQSPTHLIKTRGQQATLRCSPISGHTSVYWYQQALGLGLQFLLWYDEGEERNRGNFPPRFSGRQFPNYSSELNVNALELEDSALYLCASSVQINYGYTFGSGTRLTVV.

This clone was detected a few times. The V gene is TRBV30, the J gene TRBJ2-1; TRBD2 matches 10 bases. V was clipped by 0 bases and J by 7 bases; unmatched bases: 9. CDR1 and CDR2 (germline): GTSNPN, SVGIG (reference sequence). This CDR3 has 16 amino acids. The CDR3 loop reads CAWSVKAGGPSNEQFF. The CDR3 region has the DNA TGTGCCTGGAGTGTAAAAGCGGGAGGGCCCTCAAATGAGCAGTTCTTC.

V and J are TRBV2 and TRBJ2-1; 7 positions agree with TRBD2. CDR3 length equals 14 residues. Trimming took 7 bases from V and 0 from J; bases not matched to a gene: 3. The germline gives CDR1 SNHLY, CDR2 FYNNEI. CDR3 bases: TGTGCCAGCAACGGCGGGAGCTCCTACAATGAGCAGTTCTTC. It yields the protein CASNGGSSYNEQFF.

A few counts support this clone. CDR3: CASRITGRSYEQYF. The CDR3 DNA sequence: TGTGCCAGCAGGATAACAGGGCGATCCTACGAGCAGTACTTC. The rearrangement joins TRBV14 to TRBJ2-7, with TRBD1 as a possible D gene (6 bases). In germline, CDR1 is SGHDN, CDR2 FVKESK. This CDR3 region has 14 residues. Trimming left V 6 bases short and J 1 base short, with 13 bases between.

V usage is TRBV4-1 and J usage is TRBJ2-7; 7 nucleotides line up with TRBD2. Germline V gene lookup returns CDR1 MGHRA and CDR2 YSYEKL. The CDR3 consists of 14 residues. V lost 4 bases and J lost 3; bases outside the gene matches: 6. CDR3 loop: CASSRPSGFYEQYF. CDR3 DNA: TGCGCCAGCAGCCGGCCTAGCGGTTTCTACGAGCAGTACTTC.

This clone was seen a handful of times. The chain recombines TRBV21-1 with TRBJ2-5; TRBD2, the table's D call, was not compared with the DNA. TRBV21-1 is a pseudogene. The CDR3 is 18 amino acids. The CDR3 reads CASSNYRWTSGRGETQYF. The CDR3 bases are TGTGCCAGCAGCAATTACCGATGGACTAGCGGGAGGGGTGAGACCCAGTACTTC.